This is a list of T cell receptor beta chains from one sample in a study of blood T cell repertoires in COVID-19. Data came from immunoSEQ multiplex PCR; TCRdb stores just in-frame clones and leaves some out. Of approximately 52,000 clones in the sample, roughly 87% were seen once. Sample: peripheral blood. These receptors were taken from a human donor with active COVID-19. The donor label of this sample is uncertain. CDR3s include the opening cysteine and the closing phenylalanine or tryptophan. The D gene is left open where the match is weak. Expanded clones get a size class; other rows say once, few or many, or leave the size out.

D	size	V	J	DNA	CDR3
TRBD1	NA	TRBV6-4	TRBJ2-5	TGTGCCAGCAGTCGAGGACAGGGGGAGACCCAGTACTTC	CASSRGQGETQYF
TRBD1	NA	TRBV6-5	TRBJ2-1	TGTGCCAGCAGTTACTCGAGAACAGGGGGCAATGAGCAGTTCTTC	CASSYSRTGGNEQFF
NA	NA	TRBV6-6	TRBJ1-1	TGTGCCAGCAGTCTCCGACAGGCTGTAAGTTACACTGAAGCTTTCTTT	CASSLRQAVSYTEAFF
TRBD1	NA	TRBV6-2/TRBV6-3	TRBJ1-1	TGTGCCAGCAGTTACCGAGACAGGGGGCCGGCTTTCTTT	CASSYRDRGPAFF
TRBD1	NA	TRBV5-4	TRBJ2-6	TGTGCCAGCAGCACAGGGGGCTTTGGCTCTGGGGCCAACGTCCTGACTTTC	CASSTGGFGSGANVLTF
NA	few	TRBV12-3/TRBV12-4	TRBJ2-2	TGTGCCAGCAGAACAGGGCCCGGGGAGCTGTTTTTT	CASRTGPGELFF
NA	NA	TRBV5-1	TRBJ1-4	TGCGCCAGCAGCTTGGCAGGGCCTGTGGAAAAACTGTTTTTT	CASSLAGPVEKLFF
TRBD1	NA	TRBV12-3/TRBV12-4	TRBJ2-7	TGTGCCAGCAGCACCGGGACAGCCTACGAGCAGTACTTC	CASSTGTAYEQYF
NA	once	TRBV19	TRBJ1-2	TGTGCCAGTACCCCACAGGGCGCTAACTATGGCTACACCTTC	CASTPQGANYGYTF
TRBD2	NA	TRBV29-1	TRBJ2-1	TGCAGCGTTGAAGATTGGACTAGCGGGGCTGGGGGTGAGCAGTTCTTC	CSVEDWTSGAGGEQFF
NA	NA	TRBV7-2	TRBJ1-5	TGTGCCAGCAGCCTACTCGGGGATCAGCCCCAGCATTTT	CASSLLGDQPQHF
NA	NA	TRBV10-3	TRBJ1-1	TGTGCCATCAGTGAGTCTGACTCCGGGGGAAAGACTTTCTTT	CAISESDSGGKTFF
NA	NA	TRBV7-6	TRBJ2-5	TGTGCCAGCAGTCCGAAGATTGGACAGCAAGAGACCCAGTACTTC	CASSPKIGQQETQYF
TRBD1	NA	TRBV18	TRBJ1-1	TGTGCCAGCTCACCGCGGACAGGGATTAATGAAGCTTTCTTT	CASSPRTGINEAFF
TRBD1	NA	TRBV10-3	TRBJ2-2	TGTGCCATCAGGAGACAGGGGGACACCGGGGAGCTGTTTTTT	CAIRRQGDTGELFF
NA	NA	TRBV7-2	TRBJ1-2	TGTGCCAGCAGCCCAAGCTTGGACAGACAATTTTTCACTAACTATGGCTACACCTTC	CASSPSLDRQFFTNYGYTF
TRBD1	NA	TRBV5-1	TRBJ1-6	TGCGCCAGCAAACAGGGGTCCGGGGATAATTCACCCCTCCACTTT	CASKQGSGDNSPLHF
NA	NA	TRBV5-1	TRBJ2-1	TGCGCCAGCAGCTCAGCACAGGCCGCCTACAATGAGCAGTTCTTC	CASSSAQAAYNEQFF
NA	NA	TRBV4-3	TRBJ2-3	TGCGCCAGCAGCCAAAACAGGGGCACAGATACGCAGTATTTT	CASSQNRGTDTQYF
TRBD1	NA	TRBV24-1	TRBJ2-7	TGTGCCACCAGTGATTGGACAGGGCGCGAGCAGTACTTC	CATSDWTGREQYF
NA	NA	TRBV19	TRBJ2-2	TGTGCCAGTACTACCGGGGAGCTGTTTTTT	CASTTGELFF
TRBD2	NA	TRBV5-1	TRBJ2-2	TGCGCCAGCAGCTTCGGCGCGGGGGGCGCGGCCGGGGAGCTGTTTTTT	CASSFGAGGAAGELFF
TRBD1	once	TRBV6-2/TRBV6-3	TRBJ1-5	TGTGCCAGCATCCCAGGGGGGGGTACCGCCAATCAGCCCCAGCATTTT	CASIPGGGTANQPQHF
TRBD2	NA	TRBV9	TRBJ2-3	TGTGCCAGCAGCCCCCGGGTTAGCGGGGCCGCAGATACGCAGTATTTT	CASSPRVSGAADTQYF
TRBD2	once	TRBV4-2	TRBJ2-1	TGTGCCAGCAGCCAGGAGACTAGCGGGGGGGCCGATGAGCAGTTCTTC	CASSQETSGGADEQFF
NA	once	TRBV9	TRBJ2-3	TGTGCCAGCAGCCCGCGGACGGGAACTAGCACAGATACGCAGTATTTT	CASSPRTGTSTDTQYF
NA	once	TRBV7-2	TRBJ1-2	TGTGCCAGCAGCTTAGTAAACGGGGGGGGATATGGCTACACCTTC	CASSLVNGGGYGYTF
TRBD2	once	TRBV29-1	TRBJ2-1	TGCAGCGTTGAGTTTGGTAGCGGGGGCTACAATGAGCAGTTCTTC	CSVEFGSGGYNEQFF
NA	NA	TRBV1	TRBJ1-3	TGCACCAGCAGCCTGTTGGACAGGACAGGAAACACCATATATTTT	CTSSLLDRTGNTIYF
NA	NA	TRBV4-3	TRBJ2-1	TGCGCCAGCAGCCTATACGGGGTCCGGGGAGTATCGGACAATGAGCAGTTCTTC	CASSLYGVRGVSDNEQFF
TRBD1	NA	TRBV18	TRBJ1-1	TGTGCCAGCTCACAACGACAGGGATTCACTGAAGCTTTCTTT	CASSQRQGFTEAFF
NA	NA	TRBV2	TRBJ1-3	TGTGCCACCGAGGGATCTGGAAACACCATATATTTT	CATEGSGNTIYF
NA	NA	TRBV4-2	TRBJ1-1	TGTGCCAGCAGGATAGGGGAGAACACTGAAGCTTTCTTT	CASRIGENTEAFF